The 25 T cell receptor beta chains listed next were all sequenced from one sample in a study of siplizumab effects on memory and regulatory T cells. TCRdb keeps only in-frame clones here, not all; method: immunoSEQ multiplex PCR. The sample shows around 87,000 clones, around 89% of them seen only once. Material: CD4+ T cells sorted from blood. The receptors were sampled from a human donor in good health.

The V gene is TRBV10-2, the J gene TRBJ2-7; 7 bases are shared with TRBD1. The CDR3 runs to 13 residues. CDR1 WSHSY and CDR2 SAAADI come from the germline V gene. V gave up 9 bases and J gave up 0 bases; unmatched junction bases: 5. The DNA for the CDR3 is TGCGCCAGTGAAGGACAGGACTCCTACGAGCAGTACTTC. This encodes CASEGQDSYEQYF.

The chain uses TRBV28 and TRBJ2-5, with TRBD2 matching 7 bases. The germline V gene encodes CDR1 MDHEN and CDR2 SYDVKM. The CDR3 covers 16 residues. V lost 5 bases, J lost 5 bases, and 14 bases stayed unmatched. DNA for the CDR3: TGTGCCAGCAGTGTCGTGGGCGGGAGTTCCTGGGAGACCCAGTACTTC. It yields the protein CASSVVGGSSWETQYF.

The chain carries TRBV11-3 and TRBJ2-7; 8 bases match TRBD2. Per the germline V gene, CDR1 is SGHNT and CDR2 is YENEEA. V lost 5 bases, J lost 1 base, and 7 bases stayed unmatched. This CDR3 has 15 residues. Here the CDR3 reads CASSAGVAGSYEQYF. The CDR3 coding sequence is TGTGCCAGCAGCGCGGGGGTAGCGGGATCCTACGAGCAGTACTTC.

This rearrangement joins TRBV15 to TRBJ2-1; D uncertain. CDR1 is LNHNV, CDR2 YYDKDF, per germline (reference sequence). The CDR3 spans 13 residues. Trimming cost V 0 bases and J 5 bases, with 5 bases left between them. This chain's CDR3 is CATSRDPNNEQFF. DNA for the CDR3: TGTGCCACCAGCAGAGACCCCAACAATGAGCAGTTCTTC.

This clone was picked up one time. This chain connects TRBV6-4 to TRBJ1-6; 7 bases match TRBD1. The V gene's germline CDR1 is MRHNA and CDR2 SNTAGT. V dropped 6 bases and J dropped 10; count of bases not matched to a gene: 9. This CDR3 comprises 14 residues. The CDR3: CASSDRQGGSPLHF. In DNA, the CDR3 is TGTGCCAGCAGCGATCGACAGGGAGGCTCACCCCTCCACTTT.

The chain is built from TRBV6-5 and TRBJ2-7; 9 bases line up with TRBD2. In germline, CDR1 is MNHEY, CDR2 SVGAGI. The CDR3 sequence is 14 residues long. V shed 6 bases and J 4 bases; nucleotides not matched to a gene: 7. The DNA for the CDR3 is TGTGCCAGCAGGCGCGGGAGGGCCGGGTACGAGCAGTACTTC. This codes for CASRRGRAGYEQYF.

The rearrangement joins TRBV5-1 to TRBJ2-7, with 8 bases identical to TRBD1. CDR1 and CDR2 (germline): SGHRS, YFSETQ. CDR3 length equals 15 residues. The junction had 10 bases not matched to a gene; V was cut back by 4 bases and J by 4 bases. The CDR3 loop is CASSETGVPFYEQYF. DNA of the CDR3: TGCGCCAGCAGCGAGACAGGGGTCCCTTTTTACGAGCAGTACTTC.

This chain links TRBV5-5 with TRBJ2-5, with 7 bases that match TRBD1. This CDR3 spans 14 amino acids. Germline V lookup: CDR1 SGHKS, CDR2 YYEKEE (reference sequence). The V segment lost 0 bases and the J segment 5 bases; nucleotides outside the gene matches: 4. CDR3 in amino acids: CASSLAGQEETQYF. The CDR3 coding sequence is TGTGCCAGCAGCTTGGCCGGACAGGAGGAGACCCAGTACTTC.

This clone appeared once. This chain links TRBV7-9 with TRBJ2-3; D not resolved. The CDR3 covers 13 residues. Germline loops: CDR1 SEHNR, CDR2 FQNEAQ (reference sequence). The V end lost 7 bases, the J end lost 3 bases, and 11 bases lay between the germline ends. The CDR3 spells CASNRVETDTQYF. The CDR3 coding sequence is TGTGCCAGCAATAGGGTGGAGACAGATACGCAGTATTTT.

Remarks on this clone: Other DNA variants within this sample encode the same CDR3. The chain is built from TRBV7-9 and TRBJ1-1, with D tentatively TRBD1 (5 bases). This CDR3 spans 15 amino acids. The germline CDR1 and CDR2 sequences are SEHNR and FQNEAQ (reference sequence). Trimming pared 1 base from V and 3 bases from J, leaving 12 bases between. The CDR3 sequence: CASSLGGAGDTEAFF. The CDR3 nucleotides are TGTGCCAGCAGCTTAGGAGGGGCGGGCGACACTGAAGCTTTCTTT.

The CDR3 DNA follows: TGTGCTAGTGGTTCCGGGGGGAGGGGGATCCAAGAGACCCAGTACTTC. Translated, it gives CASGSGGRGIQETQYF. This chain links TRBV12-5 with TRBJ2-5; tentatively, D is TRBD2 (7 bases). V was clipped by 4 bases and J by 1 base, with 16 bases between them. CDR1 and CDR2 from the germline V gene are LGHNT and FRNRAP. This CDR3 is built from 16 residues.

The genes are TRBV5-1 and TRBJ2-5; D is undetermined. V lost 4 bases and J 1 base, leaving 11 bases between the germline ends. CDR3 length: 14 residues. The germline CDR1 and CDR2 sequences are SGHRS and YFSETQ. In DNA, the CDR3 is TGCGCCAGCAGCCCTCCGCTAGTCCAAGAGACCCAGTACTTC. Its protein product is CASSPPLVQETQYF.

CDR3 nucleotides: TGTGCCAGCAGCTTAGAACTAGTCGGAACAGATACGCAGTATTTT. This encodes CASSLELVGTDTQYF. The chain uses TRBV11-1 and TRBJ2-3; weak D call: TRBD2 (5 bases). Germline CDR1 and CDR2: SGHAT and FQDESV (reference sequence). V gave up 1 base and J gave up 3 bases, with 11 bases separating them. The CDR3 is 15 amino acids. Variable domain in full (rest from reference TRBV11-1 and TRBJ2-3): EAEVAQSPRYKITEKSQAVAFWCDPISGHATLYWYRQILGQGPELLVQFQDESVVDDSQLPKDRFSAERLKGVDSTLKIQPAELGDSAMYLCASSLELVGTDTQYFGPGTRLTVL.

The rearrangement links TRBV15 to TRBJ2-1; 8 bases map to TRBD2. Per the germline V gene, CDR1 is LNHNV and CDR2 is YYDKDF (reference sequence). The junction had 13 bases not matched to a gene; V was cut back by 4 bases and J by 5 bases. This CDR3 region has 17 residues. The CDR3 loop is CATSKNRPGGYDNEQFF. DNA for the CDR3: TGTGCCACCAGCAAAAACCGCCCGGGAGGGTACGACAATGAGCAGTTCTTC.

The V call is TRBV2, the J call TRBJ2-4; 8 bases fit TRBD1. From germline, CDR1 is SNHLY and CDR2 FYNNEI. V lost 6 bases and J lost 8; bases outside the gene matches: 12. The CDR3 spans 15 residues. CDR3 in amino acids: CASRKPIGQGHIQYF. The DNA for the CDR3 is TGTGCCAGCAGGAAGCCGATTGGACAGGGACACATTCAGTACTTC.

The chain carries TRBV7-2 and TRBJ2-7; D not certain. This CDR3 has 15 amino acids. Germline assignment: CDR1 SGHTA and CDR2 FQGNSA. Trimming removed 1 base from V and 4 bases from J, with 14 bases in between. The CDR3 DNA reads TGTGCCAGCAGCTTAGGGCTTAGGTTTCCGTACGAGCAGTACTTC. This encodes CASSLGLRFPYEQYF. The full variable domain, in which reference TRBV7-2 and TRBJ2-7 provide the parts outside the CDR3, is GAGVSQSPSNKVTEKGKDVELRCDPISGHTALYWYRQSLGQGLEFLIYFQGNSAPDKSGLPSDRFSAERTGGSVSTLTIQRTQQEDSAVYLCASSLGLRFPYEQYFGPGTRLTVT.

The V call is TRBV2, the J call TRBJ1-5, with D hard to call. Trimming pared 5 bases from V and 6 bases from J, leaving 14 bases between. There are 14 residues in the CDR3. The V gene's germline CDR1 is SNHLY and CDR2 FYNNEI. As DNA, the CDR3 is TGTGCCAGCAGTTTTGAATTAGCGCGTCAGCCCCAGCATTTT. This codes for CASSFELARQPQHF.

The chain uses TRBV19 and TRBJ2-3; TRBD2 is a possible D gene (6 bases). Germline-derived CDR1 and CDR2 are LNHDA and SQIVND (reference sequence). The CDR3 sequence is 15 residues long. V was cut by 6 bases and J by 2 bases, with 15 bases left in between. The CDR3 loop is CASRDHGRDTDTQYF. For the CDR3, the DNA is TGTGCCAGTAGGGACCACGGGAGAGACACAGATACGCAGTATTTT.

This clone was seen only once. This chain uses TRBV30 with TRBJ2-4, with 10 bases aligning to TRBD1. With V trimmed by 1 base and J by 7 bases, 1 base remained unmatched. Germline V gene data show CDR1 as GTSNPN and CDR2 as SVGIG (reference sequence). There are 13 residues in the CDR3. The CDR3 region has the DNA TGTGCCTGGAGTGGGGGACAGGGGAACATTCAGTACTTC. Protein sequence: CAWSGGQGNIQYF.

The rearrangement uses TRBV10-3 and TRBJ2-5; D perhaps matches TRBD1 (6 bases). Germline CDR1 ENHRY, CDR2 SYGVKD. V lost 7 bases, J lost 1 base, and 13 bases lay in between. This CDR3 is 14 amino acids long. The CDR3 sequence is CAIKTDRSQETQYF. In DNA form, the CDR3 reads TGTGCCATCAAGACTGACAGGTCCCAAGAGACCCAGTACTTC.

This chain links TRBV10-3 with TRBJ2-7; D might be TRBD2 (5 bases). Germline CDR1 is ENHRY and CDR2 is SYGVKD. Trimming removed 10 bases from V and 9 bases from J, with 19 bases in between. The CDR3 loop spans 12 amino acids. The DNA for the CDR3 is TGTGCCACCCGGACTCCCCAGTTAGGGCAGTACTTC. Translating gives CATRTPQLGQYF.

J is TRBJ2-1 and V is TRBV12-5; no clear D. V shed 6 bases and J shed 0 bases, with 12 bases lying between them. The CDR3 runs 15 residues. Looked up from germline, CDR1 is LGHNT and CDR2 is FRNRAP. The DNA of the CDR3 is TGTGCTAGTGGCCCCGGACCTTACTCCTACAATGAGCAGTTCTTC. Its protein is CASGPGPYSYNEQFF. The full variable domain, rest sourced from reference TRBV12-5 and TRBJ2-1, is DARVTQTPRHKVTEMGQEVTMRCQPILGHNTVFWYRQTMMQGLELLAYFRNRAPLDDSGMPKDRFSAEMPDATLATLKIQPSEPRDSAVYFCASGPGPYSYNEQFFGPGTRLTVL.

This rearrangement joins TRBV10-3 to TRBJ2-7; TRBD1 is a possible D gene (5 bases). Trimming stripped 4 bases from V and 3 bases from J, with 10 bases between. CDR3 size: 13 residues. From germline, CDR1 is ENHRY and CDR2 SYGVKD. The CDR3 spells CAISGVRGYEQYF. The CDR3 DNA is TGTGCCATCAGTGGGGTTAGGGGCTACGAGCAGTACTTC.

V and J are TRBV28 and TRBJ2-1; TRBD2 matches at 14 bases. Per the germline V gene, CDR1 is MDHEN and CDR2 is SYDVKM. The CDR3 is 14 residues long. The J segment lost 7 bases and the V segment lost 9 bases, leaving 5 bases of the junction unmatched. CDR3 bases: TGTGCCAGTGGGACTAGCGGGAGTGTGAATGAGCAGTTCTTC. This translates into CASGTSGSVNEQFF.

V gene TRBV5-6 combines with J gene TRBJ2-6; 9 nucleotides line up with TRBD1. J was trimmed by 1 base and V by 4 bases; bases with no gene match: 6. CDR1 is SGHDT, CDR2 YYEEEE, per germline. This CDR3 region has 17 residues. CDR3 sequence: CASSPTGQGSGANVLTF. DNA for the CDR3: TGTGCCAGCAGCCCTACGGGACAGGGTTCTGGGGCCAACGTCCTGACTTTC.